This T cell receptor beta chain was profiled in a study of human T cells and chemical hapten exposure. Regarding the study as a whole: Expanded TCRs created a significantly greater count of big CDR3 similarity clusters than controls did.

For the library, individual cDNA molecules each received unique molecular identifiers. TCRdb re-analysed the RACE reads in MiXCR, keeping a single row per CDR3 protein. Found here are 240,000 or so distinct CDR3 sequences, 7.5% to 9% of them singletons; the top ten hold 2.3%. The time point is: pre-sensitization, week 0. Treatment meaning: therapeutic diphenylcyclopropenone sensitization with weekly scalp DPC. This clonotype was counted only a few times. Its matching antigen is unknown. Trimming removed 5 bases at V and 1 base at J, with 11 bases between. The CDR3 runs 14 residues. Germline V lookup: CDR1 SEHNR, CDR2 FQNEAQ (reference sequence).

Sequencing used whole blood, obtained in connection with sensitization to the hapten diphenylcyclopropenone (DPC). This rearrangement joins TRBV7-9 to TRBJ2-5, with no clear D. The receptor comes from a woman between 35 and 50 years old with alopecia areata. Some clones in this sample may be carry-over from other donors' samples. The CDR3 bases are TGTGCCAGCAGCCCCTCTGGCAGCCAAGAGACCCAGTACTTC. Translated: CASSPSGSQETQYF.